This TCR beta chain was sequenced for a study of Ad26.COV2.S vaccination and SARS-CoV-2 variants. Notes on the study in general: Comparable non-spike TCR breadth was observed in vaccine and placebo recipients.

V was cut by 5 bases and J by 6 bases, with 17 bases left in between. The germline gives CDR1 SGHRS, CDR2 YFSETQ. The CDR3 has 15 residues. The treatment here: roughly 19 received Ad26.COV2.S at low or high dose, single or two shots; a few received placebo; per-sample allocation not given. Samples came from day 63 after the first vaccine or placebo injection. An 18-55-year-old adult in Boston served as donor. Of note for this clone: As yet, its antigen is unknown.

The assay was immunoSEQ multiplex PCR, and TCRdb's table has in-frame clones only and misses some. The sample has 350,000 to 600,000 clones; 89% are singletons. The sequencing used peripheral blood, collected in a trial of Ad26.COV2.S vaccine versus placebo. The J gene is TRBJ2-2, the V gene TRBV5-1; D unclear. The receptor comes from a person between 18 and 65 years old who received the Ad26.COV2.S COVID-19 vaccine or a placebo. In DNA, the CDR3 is TGCGCCAGCAGACAAGACGGGTCTTGGGCCGGGGAGCTGTTTTTT. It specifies CASRQDGSWAGELFF.